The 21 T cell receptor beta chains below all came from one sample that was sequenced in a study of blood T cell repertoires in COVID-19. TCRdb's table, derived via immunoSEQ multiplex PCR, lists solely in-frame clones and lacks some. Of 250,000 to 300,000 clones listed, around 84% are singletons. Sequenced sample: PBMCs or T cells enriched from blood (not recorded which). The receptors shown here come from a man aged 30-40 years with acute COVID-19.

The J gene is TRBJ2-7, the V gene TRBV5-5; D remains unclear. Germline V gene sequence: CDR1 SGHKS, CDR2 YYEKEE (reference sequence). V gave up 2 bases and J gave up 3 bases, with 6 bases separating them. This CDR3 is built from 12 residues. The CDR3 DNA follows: TGTGCCAGCAGCTTAACGGGCTACGAGCAGTACGTC. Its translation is CASSLTGYEQYV.

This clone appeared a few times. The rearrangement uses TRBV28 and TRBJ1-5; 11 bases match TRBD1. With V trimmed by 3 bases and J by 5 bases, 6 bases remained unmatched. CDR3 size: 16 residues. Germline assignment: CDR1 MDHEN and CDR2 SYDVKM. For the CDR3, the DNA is TGTGCCAGCAGTTTCCGGGGACAGGGGGGATATCAGCCCCAGCATTTT. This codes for CASSFRGQGGYQPQHF.

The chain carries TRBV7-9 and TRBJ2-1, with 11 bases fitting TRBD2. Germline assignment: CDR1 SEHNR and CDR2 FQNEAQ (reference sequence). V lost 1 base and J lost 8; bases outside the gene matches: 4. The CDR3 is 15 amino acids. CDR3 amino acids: CASSLGTSGRDEQFF. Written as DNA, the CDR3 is TGTGCCAGCAGCTTAGGTACTAGCGGGAGAGATGAGCAGTTCTTC.

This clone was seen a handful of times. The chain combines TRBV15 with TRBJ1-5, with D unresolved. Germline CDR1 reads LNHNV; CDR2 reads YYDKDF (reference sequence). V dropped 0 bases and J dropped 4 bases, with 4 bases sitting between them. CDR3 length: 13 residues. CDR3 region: CATSRDQNQPQHF. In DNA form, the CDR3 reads TGTGCCACCAGCAGAGACCAAAATCAGCCCCAGCATTTT.

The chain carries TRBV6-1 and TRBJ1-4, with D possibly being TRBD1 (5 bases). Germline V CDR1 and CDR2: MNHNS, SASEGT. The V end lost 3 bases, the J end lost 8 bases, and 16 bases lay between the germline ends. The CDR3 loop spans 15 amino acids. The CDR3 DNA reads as TGTGCCAGCAGTGAGACCCAGGGATCAAGGGAAAAACTGTTTTTT. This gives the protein CASSETQGSREKLFF.

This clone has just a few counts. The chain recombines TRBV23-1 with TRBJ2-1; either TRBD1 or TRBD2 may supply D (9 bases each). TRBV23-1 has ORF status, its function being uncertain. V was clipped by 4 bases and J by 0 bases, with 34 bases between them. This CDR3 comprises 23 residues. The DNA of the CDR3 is TGCGCCAGCAGTCGGGACAGGGTGACATGTCGGCGGGGGGGCTTGCCCTCCTACAATGAGCAGTTCTTC. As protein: CASSRDRVTCRRGGLPSYNEQFF.

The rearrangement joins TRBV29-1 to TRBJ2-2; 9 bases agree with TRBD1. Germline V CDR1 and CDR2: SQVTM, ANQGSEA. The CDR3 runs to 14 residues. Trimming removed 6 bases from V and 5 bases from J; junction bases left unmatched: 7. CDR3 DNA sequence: TGCAGCGTGGGGGGACAGGGTTGGACCGGGGAGCTGTTTTTT. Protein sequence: CSVGGQGWTGELFF.

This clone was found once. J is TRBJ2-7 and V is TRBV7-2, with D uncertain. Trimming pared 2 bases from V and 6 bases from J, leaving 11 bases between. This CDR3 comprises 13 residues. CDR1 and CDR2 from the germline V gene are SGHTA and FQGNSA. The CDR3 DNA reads TGTGCCAGCAGCTTAAGAGCGCGTGGCGAGCAGTACGTC. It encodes CASSLRARGEQYV.

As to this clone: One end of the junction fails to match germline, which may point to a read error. The CDR3 region is CASSLGQGKPF. CDR3 DNA sequence: TGCGCCAGCAGCTTAGGACAGGGAAAGCCCTTC. The gene calls are TRBV5-1 and TRBJ1-2; TRBD1 aligns across 8 bases. The CDR3 is made up of 11 amino acids. Per germline, CDR1 SGHRS and CDR2 YFSETQ.

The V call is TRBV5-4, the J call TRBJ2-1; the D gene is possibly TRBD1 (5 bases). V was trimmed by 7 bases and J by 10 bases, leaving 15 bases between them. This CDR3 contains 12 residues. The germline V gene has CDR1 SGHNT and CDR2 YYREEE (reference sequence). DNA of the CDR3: TGTGCCAGCCGGGTGGGGCGAGGCGAGCAGTTCTTC. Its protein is CASRVGRGEQFF.

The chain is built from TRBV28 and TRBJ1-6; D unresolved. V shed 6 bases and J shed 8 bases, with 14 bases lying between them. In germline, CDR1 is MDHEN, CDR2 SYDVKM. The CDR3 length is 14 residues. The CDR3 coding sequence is TGTGCCAGCAGGGACTGGGGTAAGGATTCACCCCTCCACTTT. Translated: CASRDWGKDSPLHF.

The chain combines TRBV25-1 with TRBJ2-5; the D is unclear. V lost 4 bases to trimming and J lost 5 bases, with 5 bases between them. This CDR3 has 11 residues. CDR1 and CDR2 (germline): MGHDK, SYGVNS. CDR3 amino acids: CASSASETQYF. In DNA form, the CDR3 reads TGTGCCAGCAGTGCTTCTGAGACCCAGTACTTC.

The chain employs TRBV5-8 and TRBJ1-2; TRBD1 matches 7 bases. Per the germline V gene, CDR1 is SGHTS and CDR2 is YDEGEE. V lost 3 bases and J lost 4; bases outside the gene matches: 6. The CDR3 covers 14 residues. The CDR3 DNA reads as TGTGCCAGCAGCTCGCAGACAGGGATCTATGGCTACACCTTC. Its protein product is CASSSQTGIYGYTF.

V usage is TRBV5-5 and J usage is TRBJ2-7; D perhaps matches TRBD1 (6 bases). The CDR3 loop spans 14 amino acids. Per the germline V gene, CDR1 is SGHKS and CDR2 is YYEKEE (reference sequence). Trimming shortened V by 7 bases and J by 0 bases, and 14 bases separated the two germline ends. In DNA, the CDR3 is TGTGCCAGCTCACGACCAGGGGACTCCTACGAGCAGTACGTC. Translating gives CASSRPGDSYEQYV.

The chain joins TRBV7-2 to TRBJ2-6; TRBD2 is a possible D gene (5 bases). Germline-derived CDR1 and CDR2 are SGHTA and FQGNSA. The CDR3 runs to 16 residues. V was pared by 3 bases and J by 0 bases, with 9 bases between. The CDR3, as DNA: TGTGCCAGCAGCTTTGGAGGAAACTCTGGGGCCAACGTCCTGACTTTC. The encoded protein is CASSFGGNSGANVLTF. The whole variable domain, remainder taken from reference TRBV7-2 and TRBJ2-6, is GAGVSQSPSNKVTEKGKDVELRCDPISGHTALYWYRQSLGQGLEFLIYFQGNSAPDKSGLPSDRFSAERTGGSVSTLTIQRTQQEDSAVYLCASSFGGNSGANVLTFGAGSRLTVL.

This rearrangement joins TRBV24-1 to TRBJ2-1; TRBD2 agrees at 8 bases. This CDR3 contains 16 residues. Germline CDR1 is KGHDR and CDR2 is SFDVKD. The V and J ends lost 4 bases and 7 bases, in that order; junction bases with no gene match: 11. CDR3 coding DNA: TGTGCCACCAGTGACTTATTAGCGGGATTGGGTAATGAGCAGTTCTTC. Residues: CATSDLLAGLGNEQFF.

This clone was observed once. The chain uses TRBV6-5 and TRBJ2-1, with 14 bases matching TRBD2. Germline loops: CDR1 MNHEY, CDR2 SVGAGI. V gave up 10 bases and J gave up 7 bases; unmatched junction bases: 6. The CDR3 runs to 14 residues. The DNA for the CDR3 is TGTGCCACCCTGGGACTAGCGGGAGTAAATGAGCAGTTCTTC. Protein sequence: CATLGLAGVNEQFF.

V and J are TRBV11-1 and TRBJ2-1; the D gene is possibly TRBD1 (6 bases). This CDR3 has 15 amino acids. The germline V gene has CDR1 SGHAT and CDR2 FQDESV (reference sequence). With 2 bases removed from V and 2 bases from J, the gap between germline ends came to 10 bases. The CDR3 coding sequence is TGTGCCAGCAGCTTATCAGGGGACCCCTACAATGAGCAGTTCTTC. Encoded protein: CASSLSGDPYNEQFF.

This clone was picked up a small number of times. CDR3 sequence (DNA): TGTGCCAGCAGAGGGGACAGCTCTGGAAACACCATATATTTT. This codes for CASRGDSSGNTIYF. V and J are TRBV6-5 and TRBJ1-3; 7 nucleotides align to TRBD1. From germline, CDR1 is MNHEY and CDR2 SVGAGI. Trimming removed 6 bases from V and 0 bases from J; junction bases left unmatched: 2. The CDR3 is made up of 14 amino acids.

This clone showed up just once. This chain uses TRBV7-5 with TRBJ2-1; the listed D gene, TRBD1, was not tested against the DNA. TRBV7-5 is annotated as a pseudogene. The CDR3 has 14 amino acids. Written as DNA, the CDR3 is TGTGTCAGAAGGGTTTTGACAGGGGACAATGAGCAGTTCTTC. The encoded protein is CVRRVLTGDNEQFF.

The CDR3 region has the DNA TGTGCCAGCAGTTACGATCGTCTGGAGGGCTACACCTTC. Translated: CASSYDRLEGYTF. The rearrangement uses TRBV6-6 and TRBJ1-2; D is ambiguous. The V gene's germline CDR1 is MNHNY and CDR2 SVGAGI (reference sequence). CDR3 length: 13 residues. V was clipped by 2 bases and J by 8 bases, with 12 bases between them.